One sample yielded the 16 T cell receptor beta chains listed below, sequenced in a study of tumor-infiltrating lymphocytes in oesophageal squamous cell carcinoma. TCRdb recomputed calls from the PCR reads with MiXCR, one row per CDR3 protein. Of around 12,000 distinct CDR3 sequences in the sample, roughly half are singletons; the top ten hold approximately 15%. The sequencing sample was made of normal esophageal tissue next to the tumor. These TCRs come from a male donor with esophageal squamous cell carcinoma.

This clonotype appeared once. The chain uses TRBV7-8 and TRBJ2-1, with a weak D call TRBD1 (6 bases). The CDR3 length is 15 residues. From germline, CDR1 is SGHVS and CDR2 FQNEAQ. V was clipped by 5 bases and J by 0 bases, with 11 bases between them. CDR3 region: CASSGRGSSYNEQFF. CDR3 DNA sequence: TGTGCCAGCAGCGGCAGGGGATCCTCCTACAATGAGCAGTTCTTC.

There are a few counts of this clonotype. The chain uses TRBV27 and TRBJ1-3; 9 nucleotides align to TRBD1. J was trimmed by 2 bases and V by 3 bases; bases with no gene match: 5. This CDR3 is built from 16 residues. Germline V gene lookup returns CDR1 MNHEY and CDR2 SMNVEV (reference sequence). The CDR3 is CASSLGTGTPGNTIYF. For the CDR3, the DNA is TGTGCCAGCAGTTTGGGGACAGGGACCCCTGGAAACACCATATATTTT.

The chain links TRBV10-3 to TRBJ1-5, with D perhaps TRBD1 (6 bases). V gave up 6 bases and J gave up 7 bases, with 13 bases separating them. Germline V gene sequence: CDR1 ENHRY, CDR2 SYGVKD. This CDR3 comprises 13 residues. CDR3: CAISSGVQQPQHF. The CDR3 nucleotides are TGTGCCATCAGCTCAGGGGTTCAACAGCCCCAGCATTTT.

In this sample, this clonotype turned up a few times. V and J are TRBV15 and TRBJ2-5, with D perhaps TRBD2 (5 bases). With 0 bases removed from V and 4 bases from J, the gap between germline ends came to 15 bases. The CDR3 length is 16 residues. Germline assignment: CDR1 LNHNV and CDR2 YYDKDF (reference sequence). The CDR3 DNA reads as TGTGCCACCAGCAGAGATAGGGCCTCCCGGGGAGAGACCCAGTACTTC. Translating it yields CATSRDRASRGETQYF.

The chain uses TRBV11-3 and TRBJ2-7; a weak D match, TRBD1 (6 bases). The J call may be in error: the DNA end matches TRBJ2-5 better. CDR3 size: 14 residues. Germline values: CDR1 SGHNT, CDR2 YENEEA. Here the CDR3 reads CASSSTGLQETQYF. CDR3 nucleotides: TGTGCCAGCAGTTCAACAGGGCTCCAAGAGACCCAGTACTTC.

This clonotype is medium-sized within its sample. At one of its ends the junction is not consistent with the germline gene, which may arise from a read error. The CDR3 loop is CAIGDRGRETQYF. The CDR3 DNA sequence: TGTGCCATCGGTGACAGGGGGCGCGAGACCCAGTACTTC. The gene calls are TRBV10-3 and TRBJ2-5; 10 bases match TRBD1. Germline CDR1 reads ENHRY; CDR2 reads SYGVKD. The CDR3 totals 13 residues.

This clonotype was observed at least ten times. The chain carries TRBV6-1 and TRBJ1-3; D is undetermined. Germline V gene lookup returns CDR1 MNHNS and CDR2 SASEGT. The V and J ends lost 3 bases and 3 bases respectively, with 12 bases between them. The CDR3 has 15 amino acids. The CDR3 DNA reads TGTGCCAGCAGTGACGCCCCAGGTGGTGGAAACACCATATATTTT. It yields the protein CASSDAPGGGNTIYF.

This clonotype was detected ten times or more. A much larger clone lies one base from this, so it may be a read error. V gene TRBV6-1 combines with J gene TRBJ2-7, with D possibly matching TRBD2 (6 bases). Germline assignment: CDR1 MNHNS and CDR2 SASEGT. The CDR3 has 14 amino acids. The V gene lost 6 bases and the J gene lost 7 bases, with 19 bases spanning the gap. The CDR3 bases are TGTGCCAGCAGCGGAGGGTGGGGTTACAATGAGCAGTACTTC. Amino acid sequence: CASSGGWGYNEQYF.

This clonotype came up once. This chain connects TRBV7-6 to TRBJ1-1; D unclear. The CDR3 runs to 14 residues. Germline loops: CDR1 SGHVS, CDR2 FNYEAQ. V lost 1 base to trimming and J lost 6 bases, with 12 bases between them. The CDR3 DNA follows: TGTGCCAGCAGCTTAGGGACCGGGAGCCCTGAAGCTTTCTTT. Protein: CASSLGTGSPEAFF.

About this clonotype itself: At one end, the junction sequence differs from germline, possibly due to a read error. The chain carries TRBV6-2 or TRBV6-3 and TRBJ2-5, with 7 bases aligning to TRBD1. The CDR3 consists of 16 residues. Germline values: CDR1 MNHEY, CDR2 SVGEGT. The CDR3 spells CASRGQAGSYNSPLHF. CDR3 coding DNA: TGTGCCAGCAGAGGACAGGCAGGCTCCTATAATTCACCCCTCCACTTC.

This clonotype was detected many times. The chain employs TRBV12-3 or TRBV12-4 and TRBJ1-5; D not certain. Trimming stripped 5 bases from V and 1 base from J, with 12 bases between. This CDR3 has 15 residues. The CDR3 here is CASSTRLVSNQPQHF. The CDR3 nucleotides are TGTGCCAGCAGTACCCGTTTGGTGAGCAATCAGCCCCAGCATTTT.

As regards this clonotype: The CDR3 carries no conserved terminal phenylalanine or tryptophan, so it likely arises from a read error. It is unclear where the CDR3 begins or ends on the DNA, so no DNA is shown, and the CDR3 is as TCRdb lists it. The rearrangement links TRBV7-8 to TRBJ2-6; the table's TRBD2 call for D was not verified on the DNA. CDR1 and CDR2 (germline): SGHVS, FQNEAQ. The CDR3 adds up to 17 amino acids, both ends counted. The CDR3 loop is CASSPTQGGNSPLHFGN.

V gene TRBV11-3 combines with J gene TRBJ2-5; possible D gene TRBD1, 6 bases. Near its end, the DNA agrees better with TRBJ2-7, so the J call may be wrong. The CDR3 extends over 13 amino acids. Germline loops: CDR1 SGHNT, CDR2 YENEEA. CDR3 in DNA: TGTGCCAGCAGCTCTAAACCAGGGGTCGAGCAGTACTTC. This codes for CASSSKPGVEQYF.

The rearrangement uses TRBV7-2 and TRBJ2-5; 8 positions agree with TRBD2. The last part of the DNA fits TRBJ2-7 better; the J call may be wrong. From germline, CDR1 is SGHTA and CDR2 FQGNSA. The CDR3 contains 14 residues. The CDR3 region has the DNA TGTGCCAGCAGCTCTACTAGCGGCTCCTACGAGCAGTACTTC. Protein: CASSSTSGSYEQYF.

This clonotype has ten or more counts. J is TRBJ1-2 and V is TRBV11-2; D call uncertain. This CDR3 has 15 amino acids. From germline, CDR1 is SGHAT and CDR2 FQNNGV. Trimming removed 2 bases at V and 3 bases at J, with 13 bases between. In DNA form, the CDR3 reads TGTGCCAGCAGCTTATATGGGGATTCCTACTATGGCTACACCTTC. Protein sequence: CASSLYGDSYYGYTF.

In this sample, this clonotype is medium-sized (0.01 to 0.1%). The rearrangement links TRBV7-3 to TRBJ1-2, with 10 positions matching TRBD1. This CDR3 is built from 13 residues. Germline trimming cut 4 bases from V and 8 bases from J; bases unmatched to any gene: 4. CDR1 and CDR2 from the germline V gene are SGHTA and FQGTGA. DNA of the CDR3: TGTGCCAGCAGCTCGACAGGGGGCTCCGGCTACACCTTC. Amino acid sequence: CASSSTGGSGYTF.